The 6 T cell receptor beta chains listed next were all sequenced from one sample in a study of molecular identifiers for immune sequencing clone quantification. MiXCR, run by TCRdb on the PCR reads, gives a single entry per CDR3 protein. The sample has 20,000 or so distinct CDR3 sequences; 20% to 25% are singletons. The sequenced material came from naive CD8+ T cells from blood, with Jurkat cell RNA spiked in. Indicated subset: FACS-sorted CD8+CD4-CCR7+CD45RA+ naive T cells. Receptor source: a human donor in good health. Some libraries in this study had Jurkat cell RNA spiked in.

The sample holds many counts of this clonotype. This rearrangement joins TRBV3-1 to TRBJ2-1, with D possibly being TRBD2 (6 bases). The V end was cut by 3 bases, the J end by 2 bases, with 14 bases between. This CDR3 spans 16 amino acids. The germline gives CDR1 LGHDT, CDR2 YNNKEL (reference sequence). The CDR3: CASSHEAGYAYNEQFF. CDR3 bases: TGTGCCAGCAGCCACGAAGCGGGTTACGCCTACAATGAGCAGTTCTTC.

At least ten counts were recorded for this clonotype. This chain joins TRBV7-9 and TRBJ2-3, with a possible D match to TRBD2 (6 bases). Germline lookup yields CDR1 SEHNR and CDR2 FQNEAQ (reference sequence). The CDR3 is 15 residues long. The V end was cut by 0 bases, the J end by 8 bases, with 15 bases between. The CDR3 nucleotides are TGTGCCAGCAGCTTAGCCCCCAGCGGGCCTCTTACGCAGTATTTT. This translates into CASSLAPSGPLTQYF.

This clonotype was counted ten times or more. This chain links TRBV2 with TRBJ2-3; D perhaps matches TRBD1 (5 bases). Germline V gene sequence: CDR1 SNHLY, CDR2 FYNNEI. V lost 8 bases and J lost 3, with 15 bases in between. The CDR3 covers 14 residues. The CDR3 reads CASGTGHATDTQYF. The CDR3 region has the DNA TGTGCCAGCGGAACAGGTCACGCTACAGATACGCAGTATTTT. Full variable domain (rest looked up from reference TRBV2 and TRBJ2-3): EPEVTQTPSHQVTQMGQEVILRCVPISNHLYFYWYRQILGQKVEFLVSFYNNEISEKSEIFDDQFSVERPDGSNFTLKIRSTKLEDSAMYFCASGTGHATDTQYFGPGTRLTVL.

This clonotype came up many times. The genes are TRBV2 and TRBJ2-1; 9 bases are a match to TRBD2. This CDR3 region has 19 residues. Germline V gene lookup returns CDR1 SNHLY and CDR2 FYNNEI. With V trimmed by 4 bases and J by 0 bases, 13 bases remained unmatched. The CDR3 spells CASSVLREGRKSSYNEQFF. CDR3 DNA: TGTGCCAGCAGTGTTTTGCGGGAGGGCCGAAAGAGCTCCTACAATGAGCAGTTCTTC.

There are a few counts of this clonotype. Just one base apart from a much larger clone, this may be a read error. The CDR3 spells CSVGQGETEASF. CDR3 bases: TGCAGCGTAGGACAGGGCGAGACTGAAGCTTCCTTT. The chain combines TRBV29-1 with TRBJ1-1, with 8 nucleotides matching TRBD1. This CDR3 is 12 amino acids long. Germline values: CDR1 SQVTM, CDR2 ANQGSEA.

This chain joins TRBV13 and TRBJ1-2, with TRBD1 matching over 8 bases. There are 13 residues in the CDR3. J was trimmed by 7 bases and V by 7 bases; bases with no gene match: 8. Germline values: CDR1 PRHDT, CDR2 FYEKMQ (reference sequence). The CDR3 bases are TGTGCCAGCATTGGGGACAGGACCGCTGGCTACACCTTC. Residues: CASIGDRTAGYTF.